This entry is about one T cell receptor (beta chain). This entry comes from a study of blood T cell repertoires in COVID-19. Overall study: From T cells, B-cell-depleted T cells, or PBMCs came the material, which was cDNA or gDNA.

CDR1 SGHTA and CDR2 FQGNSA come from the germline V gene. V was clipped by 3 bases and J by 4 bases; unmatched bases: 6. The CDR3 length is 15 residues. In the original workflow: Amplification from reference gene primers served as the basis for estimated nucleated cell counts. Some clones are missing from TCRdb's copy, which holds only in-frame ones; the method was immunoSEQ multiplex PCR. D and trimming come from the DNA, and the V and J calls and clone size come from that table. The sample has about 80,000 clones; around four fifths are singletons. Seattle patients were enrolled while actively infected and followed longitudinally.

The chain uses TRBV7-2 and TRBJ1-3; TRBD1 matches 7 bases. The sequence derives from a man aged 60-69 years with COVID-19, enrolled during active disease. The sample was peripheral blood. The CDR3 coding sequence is TGTGCCAGCAGCTTTTCAGGGGGGTGGGGAAACACCATATATTTT. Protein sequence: CASSFSGGWGNTIYF.